This TCR beta chain is drawn from a study of cytomegalovirus exposure and HLA in healthy donors. About the study: The study's early data release held roughly 90 million unique TCRs from HLA-typed donors.

A multiplex PCR was run with 60 Vbeta primers and 13 Jbeta primers. As processed by the authors: Approximately 72 million unique TCR beta chains, roughly 11 million of them shared, were counted by a later analysis. Data came from immunoSEQ multiplex PCR; TCRdb stores just in-frame clones and leaves some out. Clone size and the V and J calls come from that table; the DNA yielded D and trimming. This table holds fewer than 200,000 clones, approximately 71% found once. Overall study findings and caveats: Associated with HLA alleles at 0.05 false discovery rate in a later analysis were 17,000 or so TCR beta sequences.

Germline V gives CDR1 SGHDT, CDR2 YYEEEE. The CDR3 extends over 16 amino acids. Trimming took off 7 bases at V and 0 bases at J, with 14 bases between the two ends. This clone was observed a few times. What it recognizes is unknown. The sample was PBMCs. The source of this sequence is a girl between 10 and 17 years old in good health and CMV-seronegative. The chain has TRBV5-6 and TRBJ1-6, with D hard to call. In DNA form, the CDR3 reads TGTGCCAGCCAGCTTGGAGGGAGCTCCTATAATTCACCCCTCCACTTT. Amino acids: CASQLGGSSYNSPLHF.